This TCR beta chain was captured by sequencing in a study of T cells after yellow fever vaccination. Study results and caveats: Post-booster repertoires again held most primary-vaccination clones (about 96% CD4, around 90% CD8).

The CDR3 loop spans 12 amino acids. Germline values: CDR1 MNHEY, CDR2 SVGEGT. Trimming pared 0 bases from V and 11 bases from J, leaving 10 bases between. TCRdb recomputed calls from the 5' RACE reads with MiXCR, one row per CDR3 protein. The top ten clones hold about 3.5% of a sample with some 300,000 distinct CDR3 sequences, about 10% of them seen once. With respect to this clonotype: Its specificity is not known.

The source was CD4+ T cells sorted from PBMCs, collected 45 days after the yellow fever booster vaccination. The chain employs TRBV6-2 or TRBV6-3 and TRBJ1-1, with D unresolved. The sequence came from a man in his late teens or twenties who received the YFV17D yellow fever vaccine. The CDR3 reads CASSYSMTPAFF. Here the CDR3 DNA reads TGTGCCAGCAGTTACTCGATGACCCCCGCTTTCTTT.